A selection of T cell receptor beta chains follows, all from one sample in a study of blood T cell repertoires in COVID-19. TCRdb's table, derived via immunoSEQ multiplex PCR, lists solely in-frame clones and lacks some. This sample has approximately 530,000 clones, with around 90% found just once. The material sequenced was peripheral blood. These receptors were collected from a woman between 50 and 59 years old with COVID-19, enrolled during active disease. Each CDR3 is given with its conserved first and last residue. The order of the fields is D gene, V gene, J gene, CDR3 protein. A D gene is named only where the DNA matches it firmly.

D gene: NA; V gene: TRBV6-1; J gene: TRBJ1-2; CDR3 protein: CASSANTGTINYGYTF
D gene: NA; V gene: TRBV10-1; J gene: TRBJ1-1; CDR3 protein: CASRQGHGGEAFF
D gene: NA; V gene: TRBV7-3; J gene: TRBJ2-1; CDR3 protein: CASSLGMTGLTEQFF
D gene: TRBD1; V gene: TRBV10-2; J gene: TRBJ2-1; CDR3 protein: CASATGGYNEQFF
D gene: NA; V gene: TRBV12-5; J gene: TRBJ2-5; CDR3 protein: CASGPGTYNYQETQYF
D gene: NA; V gene: TRBV3-1/TRBV3-2; J gene: TRBJ1-5; CDR3 protein: CASSQVGREPQHF
D gene: TRBD2; V gene: TRBV15; J gene: TRBJ2-3; CDR3 protein: CATSRLTSGGSDTQYF
D gene: NA; V gene: TRBV5-1; J gene: TRBJ2-3; CDR3 protein: CASSLFRGRTDTQYF
D gene: NA; V gene: TRBV25-1; J gene: TRBJ1-2; CDR3 protein: CASSEYVSQRGYTF
D gene: TRBD1; V gene: TRBV7-9; J gene: TRBJ1-1; CDR3 protein: CASRGNRGRTEAFF
D gene: TRBD1; V gene: TRBV7-8; J gene: TRBJ2-1; CDR3 protein: CASSPGTGKGSYNEQFF
D gene: NA; V gene: TRBV11-2; J gene: TRBJ1-3; CDR3 protein: CASSFDRSRRLGNTIYF
D gene: TRBD1; V gene: TRBV9; J gene: TRBJ2-2; CDR3 protein: CASTQTGGIGTGELFF
D gene: TRBD1; V gene: TRBV12-3/TRBV12-4; J gene: TRBJ2-1; CDR3 protein: CASTHRGHEQFF
D gene: NA; V gene: TRBV10-2; J gene: TRBJ2-2; CDR3 protein: CASRAGNTGELFF
D gene: NA; V gene: TRBV6-4; J gene: TRBJ1-5; CDR3 protein: CASIPIPGNQPQHF
D gene: NA; V gene: TRBV5-1; J gene: TRBJ1-1; CDR3 protein: CASSGRLGQGGPQGAFF
D gene: NA; V gene: TRBV18; J gene: TRBJ2-5; CDR3 protein: CASSPVDSARETQYF
D gene: TRBD2; V gene: TRBV19; J gene: TRBJ2-1; CDR3 protein: CASSIMASGLYNEQFF
D gene: NA; V gene: TRBV3-1/TRBV3-2; J gene: TRBJ2-2; CDR3 protein: CASATGINTGELFF
D gene: TRBD1; V gene: TRBV27; J gene: TRBJ2-3; CDR3 protein: CASSSSDRVDTQYF
D gene: TRBD2; V gene: TRBV9; J gene: TRBJ2-3; CDR3 protein: CASSVAPSGGADTQYF
D gene: TRBD2; V gene: TRBV4-1; J gene: TRBJ2-3; CDR3 protein: CASSQNLAGTSSTDTQYF
D gene: TRBD1; V gene: TRBV19; J gene: TRBJ1-6; CDR3 protein: CASTVWGQGDNSPLHF
D gene: NA; V gene: TRBV2; J gene: TRBJ1-1; CDR3 protein: CASSKDSRTEAFF
D gene: TRBD1; V gene: TRBV6-6; J gene: TRBJ1-1; CDR3 protein: CASSYRGQGTSGRAFF
D gene: NA; V gene: TRBV2; J gene: TRBJ2-4; CDR3 protein: CASIKTVAKNIQYF
D gene: NA; V gene: TRBV5-1; J gene: TRBJ2-3; CDR3 protein: CASSLVARLSSTDTQYF
D gene: TRBD1; V gene: TRBV19; J gene: TRBJ1-1; CDR3 protein: CASNTGGRTEAFF
D gene: NA; V gene: TRBV23-1; J gene: TRBJ2-7; CDR3 protein: CASSQPSRGADCEQYF
D gene: NA; V gene: TRBV30; J gene: TRBJ2-5; CDR3 protein: CAWENTKARGETQYF
D gene: NA; V gene: TRBV18; J gene: TRBJ1-1; CDR3 protein: CASSPSRERDTEAFF
D gene: NA; V gene: TRBV5-5; J gene: TRBJ1-1; CDR3 protein: CASSLAVYGEGTEAFF
D gene: TRBD1; V gene: TRBV5-1; J gene: TRBJ2-1; CDR3 protein: CARHHSTTGAYNEQFF
D gene: NA; V gene: TRBV5-1; J gene: TRBJ1-5; CDR3 protein: CASSLDDRYNQPQHF
D gene: NA; V gene: TRBV15; J gene: TRBJ1-1; CDR3 protein: CATSRGQTNTEAFF
D gene: TRBD1; V gene: TRBV5-1; J gene: TRBJ1-2; CDR3 protein: CASSPGQDNYGYTF
D gene: NA; V gene: TRBV24-1; J gene: TRBJ2-2; CDR3 protein: CATSAVRASRTGELFF
D gene: NA; V gene: TRBV28; J gene: TRBJ2-7; CDR3 protein: CASGISYEQYF
D gene: TRBD1; V gene: TRBV11-2; J gene: TRBJ2-7; CDR3 protein: CASSYGQGGYEQYF